This TCR beta chain was documented in a study of monozygotic twins with inflammatory bowel disease. Whole-study results and caveats: The results supported no single strong signal or clonotype associated with IBD. IBD-affected twins scored below their healthy co-twins in TCRbeta diversity (inverse Simpson). It was observed that concordant and discordant twins did not differ in repertoire similarity, possibly given limited power.

With regard to this clonotype: Its antigen is unidentified.

The length of the CDR3 is 12 residues. Germline CDR1 ENHRY, CDR2 SYGVKD. Generation of cDNA took place in eight separate reactions per sample. For each CDR3 protein, TCRdb gives one entry from its re-call of the 5' RACE reads, without DNA. The listing records approximately 160,000 distinct CDR3 sequences. The chain combines TRBV10-3 with TRBJ2-7; TCRdb lists TRBD2, though no DNA is available to test this call. The sequenced sample consisted of blood. This clonotype was sampled from a human donor with ulcerative colitis or Crohn's disease, or a healthy co-twin of an affected twin (not recorded which). CDR3 sequence: CATYHPSGLITF.